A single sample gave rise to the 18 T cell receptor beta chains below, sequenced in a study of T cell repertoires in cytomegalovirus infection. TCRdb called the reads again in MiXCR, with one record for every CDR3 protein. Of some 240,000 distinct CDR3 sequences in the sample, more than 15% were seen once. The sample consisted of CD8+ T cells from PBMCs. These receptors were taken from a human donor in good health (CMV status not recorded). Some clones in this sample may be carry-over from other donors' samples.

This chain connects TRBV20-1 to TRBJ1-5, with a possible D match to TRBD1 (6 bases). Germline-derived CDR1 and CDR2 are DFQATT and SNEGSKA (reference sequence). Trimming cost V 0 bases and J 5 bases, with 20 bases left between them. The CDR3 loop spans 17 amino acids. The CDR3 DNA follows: TGCAGTGCTAGAGATTCTTCGGACAGAAAAGAATATCAGCCCCAGCATTTT. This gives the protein CSARDSSDRKEYQPQHF.

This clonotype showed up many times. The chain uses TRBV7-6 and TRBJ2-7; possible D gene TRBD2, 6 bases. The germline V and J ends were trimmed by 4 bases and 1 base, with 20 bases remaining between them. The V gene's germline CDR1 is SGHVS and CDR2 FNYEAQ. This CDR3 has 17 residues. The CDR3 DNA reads TGTGCCAGCAGCTCCCCCCGTGTCGGGGGTGAGTCCTACGAGCAGTACTTC. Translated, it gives CASSSPRVGGESYEQYF.

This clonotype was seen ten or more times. CDR3 sequence: CAISPVGGSSYEQYF. The CDR3 region has the DNA TGTGCCATCAGTCCCGTGGGAGGTAGCTCCTACGAGCAGTACTTC. The chain carries TRBV10-3 and TRBJ2-7; D perhaps matches TRBD2 (6 bases). The CDR3 extends over 15 amino acids. V lost 5 bases, J lost 0 bases, and 14 bases lay in between. Per the germline V gene, CDR1 is ENHRY and CDR2 is SYGVKD.

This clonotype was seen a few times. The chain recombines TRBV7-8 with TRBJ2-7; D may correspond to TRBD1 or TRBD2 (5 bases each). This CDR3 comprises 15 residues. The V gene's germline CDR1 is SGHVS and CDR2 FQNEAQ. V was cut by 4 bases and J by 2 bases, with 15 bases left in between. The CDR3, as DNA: TGTGCCAGCAGCTCCGGACACACTAGTGCCTACGAGCAGTACTTC. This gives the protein CASSSGHTSAYEQYF. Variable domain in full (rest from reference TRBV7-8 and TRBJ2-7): GAGVSQSPRYKVAKRGQDVALRCDPISGHVSLFWYQQALGQGPEFLTYFQNEAQLDKSGLPSDRFFAERPEGSVSTLKIQRTQQEDSAVYLCASSSGHTSAYEQYFGPGTRLTVT.

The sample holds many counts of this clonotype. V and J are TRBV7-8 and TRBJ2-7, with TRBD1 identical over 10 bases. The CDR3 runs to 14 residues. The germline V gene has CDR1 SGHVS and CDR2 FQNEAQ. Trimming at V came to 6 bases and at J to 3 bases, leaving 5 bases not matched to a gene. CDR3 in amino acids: CASRYGQGGYEQYF. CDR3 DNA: TGTGCCAGCAGATACGGACAGGGGGGCTACGAGCAGTACTTC.

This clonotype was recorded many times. The CDR3 here is CASSSGGEQYF. The CDR3 region has the DNA TGTGCCAGCAGCTCAGGGGGGGAGCAGTACTTC. The V gene is TRBV7-9, the J gene TRBJ2-7; tentative D call: TRBD1 (7 bases). CDR1 and CDR2 from the germline V gene are SEHNR and FQNEAQ (reference sequence). Trimming shortened V by 4 bases and J by 7 bases, and 8 bases separated the two germline ends. CDR3 length: 11 amino acids.

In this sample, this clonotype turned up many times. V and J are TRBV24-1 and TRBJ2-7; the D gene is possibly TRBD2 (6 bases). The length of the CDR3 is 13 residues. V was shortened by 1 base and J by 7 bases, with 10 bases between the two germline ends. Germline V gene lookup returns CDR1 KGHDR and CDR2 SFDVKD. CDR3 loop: CATSDFGGNEQYF. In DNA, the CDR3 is TGTGCCACCAGTGATTTCGGAGGGAATGAGCAGTACTTC.

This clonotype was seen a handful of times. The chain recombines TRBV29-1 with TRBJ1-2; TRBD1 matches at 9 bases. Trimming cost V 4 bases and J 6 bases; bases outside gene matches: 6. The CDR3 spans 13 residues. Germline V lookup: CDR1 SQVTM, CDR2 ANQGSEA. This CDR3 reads CSVVHRGLDGYTF. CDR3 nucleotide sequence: TGCAGCGTTGTCCACAGGGGGCTGGATGGCTACACCTTC. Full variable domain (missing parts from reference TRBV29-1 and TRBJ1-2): SAVISQKPSRDICQRGTSLTIQCQVDSQVTMMFWYRQQPGQSLTLIATANQGSEATYESGFVIDKFPISRPNLTFSTLTVSNMSPEDSSIYLCSVVHRGLDGYTFGSGTRLTVV.

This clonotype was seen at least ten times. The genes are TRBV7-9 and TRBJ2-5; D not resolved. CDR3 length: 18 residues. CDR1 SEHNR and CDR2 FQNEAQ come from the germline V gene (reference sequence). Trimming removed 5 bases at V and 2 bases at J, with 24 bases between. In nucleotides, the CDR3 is TGTGCCAGCAGCGCGTACTTGTACCCGACGCCCCCTCAAGAGACCCAGTACTTC. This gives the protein CASSAYLYPTPPQETQYF.

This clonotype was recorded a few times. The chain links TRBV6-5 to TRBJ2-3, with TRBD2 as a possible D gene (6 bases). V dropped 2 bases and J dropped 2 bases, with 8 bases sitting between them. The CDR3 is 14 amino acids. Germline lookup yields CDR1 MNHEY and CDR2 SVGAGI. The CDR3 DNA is TGTGCCAGCAGTTACGGGGGGATCACAGATACGCAGTATTTT. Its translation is CASSYGGITDTQYF.

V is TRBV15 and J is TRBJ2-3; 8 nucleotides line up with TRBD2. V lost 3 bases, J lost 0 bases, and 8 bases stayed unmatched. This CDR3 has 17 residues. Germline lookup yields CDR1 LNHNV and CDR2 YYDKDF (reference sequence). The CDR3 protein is CATSSTYSGTSTDTQYF. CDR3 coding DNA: TGTGCCACCAGCAGCACTTATAGCGGGACTAGCACAGATACGCAGTATTTT.

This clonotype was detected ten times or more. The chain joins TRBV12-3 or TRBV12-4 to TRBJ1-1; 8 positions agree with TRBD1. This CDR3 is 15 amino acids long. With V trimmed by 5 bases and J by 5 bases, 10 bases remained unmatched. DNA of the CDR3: TGTGCCAGCAGTCCGATACAGGGGGAGCGGACTGAAGCTTTCTTT. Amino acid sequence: CASSPIQGERTEAFF.

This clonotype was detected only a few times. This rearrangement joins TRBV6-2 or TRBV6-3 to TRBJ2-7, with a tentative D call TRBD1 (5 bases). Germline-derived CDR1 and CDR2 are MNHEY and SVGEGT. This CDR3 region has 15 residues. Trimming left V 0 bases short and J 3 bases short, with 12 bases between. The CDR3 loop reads CASSYSRYQGYEQYF. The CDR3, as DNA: TGTGCCAGCAGTTACTCCAGGTACCAGGGCTACGAGCAGTACTTC.

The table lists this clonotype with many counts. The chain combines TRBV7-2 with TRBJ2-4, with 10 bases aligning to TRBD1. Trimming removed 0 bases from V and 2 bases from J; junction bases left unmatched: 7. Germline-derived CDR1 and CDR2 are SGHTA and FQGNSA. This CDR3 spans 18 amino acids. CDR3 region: CASSLAGQGVSTKNIQYF. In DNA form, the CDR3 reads TGTGCCAGCAGCTTAGCAGGACAGGGGGTCTCTACCAAAAACATTCAGTACTTC.

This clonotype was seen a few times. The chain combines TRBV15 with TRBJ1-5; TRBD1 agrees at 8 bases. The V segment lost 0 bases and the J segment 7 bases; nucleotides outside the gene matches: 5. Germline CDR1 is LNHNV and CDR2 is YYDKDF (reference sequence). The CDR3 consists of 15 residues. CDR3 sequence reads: CATSRDQGAGQPQHF. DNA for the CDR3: TGTGCCACCAGCAGAGATCAGGGGGCGGGACAGCCCCAGCATTTT.

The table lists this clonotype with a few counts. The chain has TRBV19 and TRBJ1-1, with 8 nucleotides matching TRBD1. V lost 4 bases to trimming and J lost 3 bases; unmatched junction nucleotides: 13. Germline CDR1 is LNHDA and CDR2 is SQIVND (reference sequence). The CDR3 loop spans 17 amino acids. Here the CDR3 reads CASSTPDREIADTEAFF. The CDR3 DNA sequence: TGTGCCAGTAGTACCCCGGACAGGGAAATTGCTGACACTGAAGCTTTCTTT.

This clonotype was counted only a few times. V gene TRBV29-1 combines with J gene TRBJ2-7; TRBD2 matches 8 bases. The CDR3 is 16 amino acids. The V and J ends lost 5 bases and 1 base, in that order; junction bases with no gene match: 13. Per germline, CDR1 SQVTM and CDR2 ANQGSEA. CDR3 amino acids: CSVLRGGGTSSYEQYF. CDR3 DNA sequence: TGCAGCGTTCTACGGGGGGGGGGGACAAGTTCCTACGAGCAGTACTTC.

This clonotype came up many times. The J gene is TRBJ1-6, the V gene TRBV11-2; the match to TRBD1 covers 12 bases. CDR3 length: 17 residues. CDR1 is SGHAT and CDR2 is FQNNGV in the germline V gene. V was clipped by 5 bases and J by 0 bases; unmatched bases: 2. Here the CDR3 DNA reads TGTGCCAGCAGCCAGGGACAGGGGGCCTCCTATAATTCACCCCTCCACTTT. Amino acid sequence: CASSQGQGASYNSPLHF. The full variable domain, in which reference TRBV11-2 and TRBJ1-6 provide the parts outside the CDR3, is EAGVAQSPRYKIIEKRQSVAFWCNPISGHATLYWYQQILGQGPKLLIQFQNNGVVDDSQLPKDRFSAERLKGVDSTLKIQPAKLEDSAVYLCASSQGQGASYNSPLHFGNGTRLTVT.